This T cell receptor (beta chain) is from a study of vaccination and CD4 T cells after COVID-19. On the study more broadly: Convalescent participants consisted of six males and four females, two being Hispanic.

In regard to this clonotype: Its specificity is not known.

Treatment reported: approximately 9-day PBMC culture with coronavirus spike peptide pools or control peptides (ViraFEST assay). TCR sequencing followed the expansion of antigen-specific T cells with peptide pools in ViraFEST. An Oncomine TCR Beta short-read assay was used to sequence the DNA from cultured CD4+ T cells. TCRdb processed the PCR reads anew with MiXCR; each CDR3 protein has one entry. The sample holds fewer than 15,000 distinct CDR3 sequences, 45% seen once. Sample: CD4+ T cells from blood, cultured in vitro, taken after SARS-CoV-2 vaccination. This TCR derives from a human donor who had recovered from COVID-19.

The CDR3: CSARDLAGGPETQYF. For the CDR3, the DNA is TGCAGTGCTAGAGATCTCGCGGGAGGGCCTGAGACCCAGTACTTC. The rearrangement links TRBV20-1 to TRBJ2-5, with 9 bases identical to TRBD2. The trim removed 0 bases at V and 5 bases at J, leaving 7 bases unmatched. The CDR3 extends over 15 amino acids. From germline, CDR1 is DFQATT and CDR2 SNEGSKA (reference sequence).